Presented here are 15 T cell receptor beta chains from one specimen sequenced in a study of blood T cell repertoires in COVID-19. Assay: immunoSEQ multiplex PCR; the TCRdb copy retains only in-frame clones and omits some. The data show about 480,000 clones, over 75% seen once. The sequenced sample was PBMCs or T cells enriched from blood (not recorded which). These receptors were obtained from a woman aged 40 to 49 who had recovered from COVID-19.

V is TRBV7-2 and J is TRBJ1-2; tentative D call: TRBD1 (5 bases). Germline lookup yields CDR1 SGHTA and CDR2 FQGNSA. The CDR3 covers 13 residues. Trimming took off 9 bases at V and 6 bases at J, with 17 bases between the two ends. In nucleotides, the CDR3 is TGTGCCAGTCGCAGCCTAGGGGTGGATGGCTACACCTTC. Its translation is CASRSLGVDGYTF.

The gene calls are TRBV9 and TRBJ2-5; TRBD1 might be the D (6 bases). This CDR3 is 16 amino acids long. V dropped 0 bases and J dropped 5 bases, with 17 bases sitting between them. CDR1 is SGDLS and CDR2 is YYNGEE in the germline V gene. The CDR3 protein is CASSVGIPQGSETQYF. DNA for the CDR3: TGTGCCAGCAGCGTAGGTATCCCACAGGGATCGGAGACCCAGTACTTC.

CDR3 in amino acids: CASSQGQGGTNEKLFF. CDR3 nucleotides: TGCGCCAGCAGCCAAGGACAGGGCGGAACTAATGAAAAACTGTTTTTT. The chain uses TRBV4-3 and TRBJ1-4, with 7 bases matching TRBD1. Germline V gene data show CDR1 as LGHNA and CDR2 as YSLEER. The CDR3 is made up of 16 amino acids. J lost 1 base, V lost 1 base, and 3 bases had no gene match.

The rearrangement joins TRBV18 to TRBJ1-1; 7 nucleotides line up with TRBD1. Trimming cost V 5 bases and J 4 bases; bases outside gene matches: 16. Germline V gene lookup returns CDR1 KGHSH and CDR2 LQKENI. The CDR3 sequence is 17 residues long. CDR3 nucleotide sequence: TGTGCCAGCTCAATCACCCTCCCCACAGGGGAAGGCACTGAAGCTTTCTTT. Translating gives CASSITLPTGEGTEAFF.

The chain is built from TRBV15 and TRBJ2-1, with 10 bases aligning to TRBD2. This CDR3 is 16 amino acids long. The germline V gene encodes CDR1 LNHNV and CDR2 YYDKDF (reference sequence). Trimming cost V 0 bases and J 7 bases; bases outside gene matches: 6. This chain's CDR3 is CATSRDSLAGENEQFF. The CDR3 nucleotides are TGTGCCACCAGCAGAGATTCGCTAGCGGGAGAGAATGAGCAGTTCTTC.

The rearrangement links TRBV5-5 to TRBJ2-1, with TRBD1 matching over 9 bases. Germline trimming cut 4 bases from V and 6 bases from J; bases unmatched to any gene: 8. The CDR3 has 15 residues. Germline-derived CDR1 and CDR2 are SGHKS and YYEKEE (reference sequence). CDR3 in DNA: TGTGCCAGCAGCATCGGACAGGGGATCTTCAATGAGCAGTTCTTC. It yields the protein CASSIGQGIFNEQFF.

The rearrangement uses TRBV27 and TRBJ2-3, with TRBD2 as a possible D gene (6 bases). In germline, CDR1 is MNHEY, CDR2 SMNVEV (reference sequence). V shed 2 bases and J shed 2 bases, with 14 bases lying between them. The CDR3 contains 16 residues. The CDR3 DNA reads as TGTGCCAGCAGTTTAAGCGGGCCCACGAACACAGATACGCAGTATTTT. Amino acids: CASSLSGPTNTDTQYF.

The chain recombines TRBV15 with TRBJ2-3; D is perhaps TRBD2 (5 bases). V lost 0 bases to trimming and J lost 6 bases, with 10 bases between them. The CDR3 consists of 14 residues. The germline V gene encodes CDR1 LNHNV and CDR2 YYDKDF (reference sequence). CDR3: CATSRDKAVDTQYF. The CDR3 DNA reads as TGTGCCACCAGCAGAGATAAAGCGGTGGATACGCAGTATTTT.

The rearrangement joins TRBV10-3 to TRBJ2-7; D gene uncertain. Germline lookup yields CDR1 ENHRY and CDR2 SYGVKD. Between the trimmed V and J ends, which lost 8 bases and 2 bases, there was a span of 16 bases. The CDR3 length is 14 residues. CDR3 bases: TGTGCCATCTCAAACACCTTACAAGCCTACGAGCAGTACTTC. Protein product: CAISNTLQAYEQYF.

The chain uses TRBV5-8 and TRBJ1-1; D unclear. This CDR3 comprises 13 residues. V gave up 1 base and J gave up 8 bases, with 12 bases separating them. From germline, CDR1 is SGHTS and CDR2 YDEGEE. CDR3 bases: TGTGCCAGCAGCTTGCCCCCCTTAAAAGAAGCTTTCTTT. Protein product: CASSLPPLKEAFF.

This chain connects TRBV7-9 to TRBJ1-2; perhaps TRBD1 as D (5 bases). This CDR3 comprises 17 residues. The germline V gene encodes CDR1 SEHNR and CDR2 FQNEAQ (reference sequence). V was shortened by 7 bases and J by 0 bases, with 21 bases between the two germline ends. CDR3 DNA: TGTGCCAGCATCCCCCAGGGCCATCCCCTTTCTAACTATGGCTACACCTTC. Translation: CASIPQGHPLSNYGYTF. Looking up the rest from reference TRBV7-9 and TRBJ1-2 gives the full variable domain: DTGVSQNPRHKITKRGQNVTFRCDPISEHNRLYWYRQTLGQGPEFLTYFQNEAQLEKSRLLSDRFSAERPKGSFSTLEIQRTEQGDSAMYLCASIPQGHPLSNYGYTFGSGTRLTVV.

The chain carries TRBV10-3 and TRBJ1-5, with 8 bases identical to TRBD1. The CDR3 is made up of 15 amino acids. Losses at the gene ends were 3 bases for V and 1 base for J; bases not matched to a gene: 2. The germline V gene encodes CDR1 ENHRY and CDR2 SYGVKD. The chain's CDR3 is CAISDGQGSNQPQHF. CDR3 in DNA: TGTGCCATCAGTGACGGACAGGGCAGCAATCAGCCCCAGCATTTT.

As DNA, the CDR3 is TGTGCCAGCAGCATCAGGGGTCCAGATACGCAGTATTTT. This codes for CASSIRGPDTQYF. This chain connects TRBV5-6 to TRBJ2-3; TRBD1 is a possible D gene (6 bases). CDR1 and CDR2 from the germline V gene are SGHDT and YYEEEE. This CDR3 has 13 amino acids. Trimming removed 4 bases at V and 4 bases at J, with 10 bases between.

The V and J genes are TRBV7-2 and TRBJ1-2; D is possibly TRBD1 (5 bases). CDR1 is SGHTA, CDR2 FQGNSA, per germline. The CDR3 consists of 16 residues. V lost 1 base and J 4 bases, leaving 16 bases between the germline ends. The CDR3 nucleotides are TGTGCCAGCAGCTTAGACCCGGGCCATAGGGGCTATGGCTACACCTTC. Translating it yields CASSLDPGHRGYGYTF.

The V call is TRBV29-1, the J call TRBJ2-1, with 11 positions matching TRBD2. Trimming at V came to 6 bases and at J to 3 bases, leaving 13 bases not matched to a gene. The CDR3 consists of 17 residues. Germline CDR1 SQVTM, CDR2 ANQGSEA. The CDR3 nucleotides read TGCAGCGTGGGTACCGCCTCCGGGACTAGCGGCTACAATGAGCAGTTCTTC. It yields the protein CSVGTASGTSGYNEQFF.